This T cell receptor beta chain comes out of a study of cytomegalovirus exposure and HLA in healthy donors. V shed 0 bases and J 8 bases; nucleotides not matched to a gene: 7. This CDR3 contains 15 residues. Germline V gives CDR1 SGHRS, CDR2 YFSETQ. PCR primers comprised 60 Vbeta and 13 Jbeta primers. Assay: immunoSEQ multiplex PCR; the TCRdb copy retains only in-frame clones and omits some. Found here are 100,000 to 150,000 clones, roughly 80% of them singletons; the top ten hold approximately 1.1%. Whole-study results and caveats: TCR beta sequences reportedly predicted most subjects' HLA-A and HLA-B alleles accurately. For most TCR beta V segments, an earlier analysis put the productive rate at about 87% or about 30% of the time. HLA alleles showed associations with about 15,000 TCR beta sequences in a later analysis, at a 0.05 false discovery rate.

As regards this clone: The antigen remains unidentified.

The TCR originated in a boy between 10 and 17 years old in good health and CMV-seronegative. The sample consisted of PBMCs. The chain employs TRBV5-1 and TRBJ2-1; 8 positions match TRBD2. The CDR3 DNA sequence: TGCGCCAGCAGCTTGGTTAGTAGCGGGATCGATGAGCAGTTCTTC. It yields the protein CASSLVSSGIDEQFF.